This T cell receptor (beta chain) emerged from a study of blood T cell repertoires in COVID-19. Background on the study: Samples taken during acute and convalescent COVID-19 were collected in the United States, Italy and Spain.

Generated by immunoSEQ multiplex PCR, the TCRdb table keeps only in-frame clones and is missing some. The table records approximately 350,000 clones, 89% of them present only once. V shed 0 bases and J 2 bases; nucleotides not matched to a gene: 10. Looked up from germline, CDR1 is MNHEY and CDR2 is SVGEGT. This CDR3 spans 18 amino acids. This TCR was sampled from a woman under 40 with COVID-19, enrolled during active disease. Source material: peripheral blood. This chain links TRBV6-2 or TRBV6-3 with TRBJ2-7, with 10 bases that match TRBD2. CDR3: CASSYSRGRTSGTYEQYV. For the CDR3, the DNA is TGTGCCAGCAGTTACTCGAGAGGAAGGACTAGCGGAACCTACGAGCAGTACGTC.